The rows below give T cell receptor beta chains drawn from one sample of a study of T cell responses to AZD1222 COVID-19 vaccine. Clones were read by immunoSEQ multiplex PCR, and TCRdb kept only the in-frame ones, dropping some. The data contain approximately 110,000 clones, approximately 89% of them singletons. The sample consisted of peripheral blood, taken on day 0 of AZD1222 vaccination. Every receptor here comes from an adult in good health. The CDR3 runs from the conserved cysteine through the conserved F or W. The D gene is left open where the match is weak. A row's size may be missing; if present it is once, few, many or a size class.

V: TRBV3-1/TRBV3-2
J: TRBJ1-3
size: once
D: .
CDR3: CASSQEYDGNTIYF
DNA: TGTGCCAGCAGCCAGGAGTACGACGGAAACACCATATATTTT

V: TRBV28
J: TRBJ2-7
size: .
D: .
CDR3: CASSFVGQTYEQYF
DNA: TGTGCCAGCAGTTTTGTGGGGCAGACCTACGAGCAGTACTTC

V: TRBV30
J: TRBJ2-1
size: .
D: TRBD2
CDR3: CAWRLAASKNEQFF
DNA: TGTGCCTGGAGGCTAGCGGCCTCGAAAAATGAGCAGTTCTTC

V: TRBV5-5
J: TRBJ2-2
size: once
D: .
CDR3: CASSFIGGPGELFF
DNA: TGTGCCAGCAGTTTTATTGGGGGCCCGGGGGAGCTGTTTTTT

V: TRBV27
J: TRBJ1-3
size: .
D: TRBD1
CDR3: CASSRQSGGAGNTIYF
DNA: TGTGCCAGCAGTCGACAATCAGGGGGCGCAGGGAACACCATATATTTT

V: TRBV18
J: TRBJ1-1
size: .
D: TRBD1
CDR3: CASSQGDHAYTEAFF
DNA: TGTGCCAGCTCCCAGGGGGACCACGCGTACACTGAAGCTTTCTTT

V: TRBV5-1
J: TRBJ2-6
size: .
D: .
CDR3: CASSWGKNSGANVLTF
DNA: TGCGCCAGCAGCTGGGGGAAAAACTCTGGGGCCAACGTCCTGACTTTC

V: TRBV6-2/TRBV6-3
J: TRBJ1-3
size: .
D: TRBD1
CDR3: CASSTRQGSAGNTIYF
DNA: TGTGCCAGCAGTACCAGACAGGGCTCGGCTGGAAACACCATATATTTT

V: TRBV11-2
J: TRBJ2-2
size: .
D: .
CDR3: CASSLRAAGSGELFF
DNA: TGTGCCAGCAGCTTACGGGCGGCAGGGTCGGGGGAGCTGTTTTTT

V: TRBV28
J: TRBJ2-7
size: .
D: .
CDR3: CASRKAQDSYEQYF
DNA: TGTGCCAGCAGGAAAGCACAGGACTCCTACGAGCAGTACTTC

V: TRBV12-3/TRBV12-4
J: TRBJ2-3
size: .
D: .
CDR3: CASSWSTDTRYF
DNA: TGTGCCAGCAGTTGGAGCACAGATACGCGGTATTTT

V: TRBV30
J: TRBJ2-2
size: .
D: .
CDR3: CAWSIQGAGELFF
DNA: TGTGCCTGGAGTATTCAGGGCGCCGGGGAGCTGTTTTTT

V: TRBV7-9
J: TRBJ1-3
size: .
D: TRBD1
CDR3: CASSVTGTGNTIYF
DNA: TGTGCCAGCAGCGTGACAGGGACTGGAAACACCATATATTTT

V: TRBV18
J: TRBJ2-5
size: .
D: .
CDR3: CASSWEKGETQYF
DNA: TGTGCCAGCTCATGGGAGAAGGGAGAGACCCAGTACTTC

V: TRBV27
J: TRBJ2-7
size: .
D: TRBD1
CDR3: CASSLSSGQGASYEQYF
DNA: TGTGCCAGCAGTTTATCGTCGGGTCAGGGGGCCTCCTACGAGCAGTACTTC

V: TRBV3-1/TRBV3-2
J: TRBJ2-2
size: .
D: .
CDR3: CASSTVGTNTGELFF
DNA: TGTGCCAGCAGTACAGTGGGTACGAACACCGGGGAGCTGTTTTTT

V: TRBV5-4
J: TRBJ1-5
size: .
D: .
CDR3: CASSLGGSGNQPQHF
DNA: TGTGCCAGCAGCTTGGGGGGGTCAGGCAATCAGCCCCAGCATTTT

V: TRBV24-1
J: TRBJ1-3
size: .
D: .
CDR3: CATSDSDTIYF
DNA: TGTGCCACCAGTGATAGCGACACCATATATTTT

V: TRBV11-2
J: TRBJ2-3
size: once
D: .
CDR3: CASSTTPDTQYF
DNA: TGTGCCAGCAGCACAACCCCTGATACGCAGTATTTT

V: TRBV19
J: TRBJ2-1
size: .
D: TRBD1
CDR3: CASSIVPRQGLHNEQFF
DNA: TGTGCCAGCAGTATAGTCCCCCGACAGGGGTTACACAATGAGCAGTTCTTC

V: TRBV3-1/TRBV3-2
J: TRBJ1-5
size: .
D: .
CDR3: CASSRNQGLGSPQHF
DNA: TGTGCCAGCAGCCGCAATCAGGGTCTCGGTTCGCCCCAGCATTTT

V: TRBV28
J: TRBJ1-1
size: .
D: .
CDR3: CASSLADSKAFF
DNA: TGTGCCAGCAGTTTGGCCGACAGCAAAGCTTTCTTT

V: TRBV7-8
J: TRBJ1-6
size: .
D: .
CDR3: CASSLQGHNSPLHF
DNA: TGTGCCAGCAGCTTACAGGGACATAATTCACCCCTCCACTTT

V: TRBV7-6
J: TRBJ1-5
size: once
D: TRBD1
CDR3: CASSQDRGDQPQHF
DNA: TGTGCCAGCAGCCAGGACAGGGGGGACCAGCCCCAGCATTTT

V: TRBV5-6
J: TRBJ2-2
size: .
D: .
CDR3: CASSLNGELFF
DNA: TGTGCCAGCAGCCTCAACGGGGAGCTGTTTTTT

V: TRBV11-2
J: TRBJ2-2
size: few
D: TRBD2
CDR3: CASSQGRLASGGTGELFF
DNA: TGTGCCAGCAGCCAAGGGAGGTTGGCTAGCGGGGGGACCGGGGAGCTGTTTTTT

V: TRBV5-1
J: TRBJ2-1
size: .
D: TRBD2
CDR3: CASSNDGLAGGLGNEQFF
DNA: TGCGCCAGCAGCAACGACGGACTAGCGGGAGGCCTTGGGAATGAGCAGTTCTTC

V: TRBV27
J: TRBJ2-3
size: .
D: .
CDR3: CASSFPTQYF
DNA: TGTGCCAGCAGTTTTCCTACGCAGTATTTT

V: TRBV28
J: TRBJ1-1
size: .
D: TRBD1
CDR3: CASSSQGASTEAFF
DNA: TGTGCCAGCAGTTCACAGGGGGCTTCCACTGAAGCTTTCTTT

V: TRBV7-6
J: TRBJ1-4
size: .
D: TRBD1
CDR3: CASSSRTGGNEKLFF
DNA: TGTGCCAGCAGCTCAAGGACAGGGGGCAATGAAAAACTGTTTTTT

V: TRBV15
J: TRBJ2-6
size: .
D: .
CDR3: CATSRDWSTTGANVLTF
DNA: TGTGCCACCAGCAGAGACTGGTCGACTACGGGGGCCAACGTCCTGACTTTC

V: TRBV7-8
J: TRBJ2-3
size: once
D: .
CDR3: CASSLGSTDTQYF
DNA: TGTGCCAGCAGCTTGGGGTCCACAGATACGCAGTATTTT

V: TRBV6-1
J: TRBJ1-4
size: few
D: TRBD1
CDR3: CASSEGLQGAREKLFF
DNA: TGTGCCAGCAGTGAAGGACTACAGGGGGCGCGTGAAAAACTGTTTTTT

V: TRBV2
J: TRBJ2-7
size: few
D: TRBD1
CDR3: CASKPRDRGPHEQYF
DNA: TGTGCCAGCAAACCCCGGGACAGGGGACCCCACGAGCAGTACTTC

V: TRBV2
J: TRBJ1-4
size: .
D: .
CDR3: CASKRGEGEKLFF
DNA: TGTGCCAGCAAAAGAGGGGAGGGTGAAAAACTGTTTTTT

V: TRBV4-1
J: TRBJ2-1
size: .
D: .
CDR3: CASSQGRDFDEQFF
DNA: TGCGCCAGCAGCCAAGGGCGGGACTTCGATGAGCAGTTCTTC

V: TRBV6-2/TRBV6-3
J: TRBJ2-5
size: .
D: .
CDR3: CASSPGEPGSPEGYF
DNA: TGTGCCAGCAGTCCCGGTGAGCCCGGCTCTCCGGAGGGGTACTTC

V: TRBV27
J: TRBJ2-3
size: few
D: .
CDR3: CASSEKGVGTDTQYF
DNA: TGTGCCAGCAGTGAAAAGGGGGTGGGCACAGATACGCAGTATTTT

V: TRBV6-5
J: TRBJ1-2
size: .
D: TRBD1
CDR3: CASSYSGTANYGYTF
DNA: TGTGCCAGCAGTTACTCCGGGACAGCGAACTATGGCTACACCTTC

V: TRBV12-3/TRBV12-4
J: TRBJ1-5
size: .
D: .
CDR3: CASSPLGDSAQHF
DNA: TGTGCCAGCAGTCCCCTGGGGGATTCAGCCCAGCATTTT

V: TRBV2
J: TRBJ1-1
size: .
D: .
CDR3: CASKGGGGTEAFF
DNA: TGTGCCAGCAAGGGTGGGGGAGGAACTGAAGCTTTCTTT

V: TRBV5-1
J: TRBJ1-4
size: once
D: .
CDR3: CASMNGDFNEKLFF
DNA: TGCGCCAGCATGAACGGAGACTTTAATGAAAAACTGTTTTTT